The 7 T cell receptor beta chains reported below all come from one sample, sequenced in a study of control samples from healthy donors and cancer patients. Data came from immunoSEQ multiplex PCR; TCRdb stores just in-frame clones and leaves some out. The data contain around 40,000 clones, approximately 90% of them singletons. Sequenced sample: PBMCs. These receptor sequences come from a woman between 35 and 50 years old with head and neck cancer.

The V call is TRBV7-2, the J call TRBJ2-3, with 8 nucleotides matching TRBD2. Germline loops: CDR1 SGHTA, CDR2 FQGNSA. The CDR3 covers 14 residues. Losses at the gene ends were 3 bases for V and 7 bases for J; bases not matched to a gene: 6. CDR3 nucleotides: TGTGCCAGCAGCTTGCAAGCGGGAGTGTATACGCAGTATTTT. Its protein product is CASSLQAGVYTQYF.

The chain links TRBV11-2 to TRBJ2-5; no reliable D call. The germline CDR1 and CDR2 sequences are SGHAT and FQNNGV. The CDR3 loop spans 17 amino acids. V lost 5 bases and J lost 0, with 19 bases in between. The DNA for the CDR3 is TGTGCCAGCAGCGATTTCTTGAGGAGACTGTACCAAGAGACCCAGTACTTC. This encodes CASSDFLRRLYQETQYF. Complete variable domain (other parts from reference TRBV11-2 and TRBJ2-5): EAGVAQSPRYKIIEKRQSVAFWCNPISGHATLYWYQQILGQGPKLLIQFQNNGVVDDSQLPKDRFSAERLKGVDSTLKIQPAKLEDSAVYLCASSDFLRRLYQETQYFGPGTRLLVL.

The rearrangement uses TRBV2 and TRBJ2-7; unclear D gene. The CDR3 is 16 residues long. Trimming took off 5 bases at V and 3 bases at J, with 20 bases between the two ends. Germline CDR1 SNHLY, CDR2 FYNNEI. This CDR3 reads CASSSIASPWRYEQYF. The CDR3 bases are TGTGCCAGCAGTTCGATAGCCAGCCCTTGGCGCTACGAGCAGTACTTC.

V is TRBV3-1 (or the pseudogene TRBV3-2) and J is TRBJ2-1; D is undetermined. Germline-derived CDR1 and CDR2 are LGHDT and YNNKEL (reference sequence). The V and J ends lost 2 bases and 12 bases respectively, with 17 bases between them. CDR3 size: 14 residues. CDR3: CASSQPGTAILQFF. Written as DNA, the CDR3 is TGTGCCAGCAGCCAACCCGGCACCGCAATCCTGCAGTTCTTC.

The V call is TRBV18, the J call TRBJ1-5; tentative D call: TRBD1 (6 bases). The CDR3 sequence is 16 residues long. CDR1 is KGHSH and CDR2 is LQKENI in the germline V gene. The V end lost 0 bases, the J end lost 2 bases, and 11 bases lay between the germline ends. CDR3 bases: TGTGCCAGCTCACCACCGGGGGCGCTTGGCAATCAGCCCCAGCATTTT. Its translation: CASSPPGALGNQPQHF.

This chain connects TRBV19 to TRBJ1-2; TRBD1 matches at 9 bases. The CDR3 contains 15 residues. Germline CDR1 reads LNHDA; CDR2 reads SQIVND (reference sequence). V shed 5 bases, J shed 7 bases, and the junction held 11 bases outside the gene matches. In DNA, the CDR3 is TGTGCCAGTAGTGACAACAGGGGGCTGAGGGTTGGCTACACCTTC. Translation gives CASSDNRGLRVGYTF.

The CDR3 region is CASSLEGGGHNIQYF. The CDR3, as DNA: TGTGCCAGCAGCTTAGAGGGTGGCGGTCATAACATTCAGTACTTC. The chain combines TRBV7-8 with TRBJ2-4; unclear D gene. The V and J ends lost 1 base and 7 bases respectively, with 14 bases between them. The CDR3 contains 15 residues. Per the germline V gene, CDR1 is SGHVS and CDR2 is FQNEAQ.